This TCR beta chain is from a study of blood T cells in healthy people across ages. Study outcomes and limitations: Nothing was known about donor CMV status, and this possibly confounded expanded clonotype changes.

The CDR3 totals 16 residues. CDR1 MDHEN and CDR2 SYDVKM come from the germline V gene. The germline V and J ends were trimmed by 3 bases and 0 bases, with 14 bases remaining between them. With a J-beta primer mix and a sample-barcoded 5' primer, a second PCR ran roughly 6 to 11 cycles. Every single cDNA molecule received a tag from a template-switch adaptor with 12 random nucleotides. MiXCR, run by TCRdb on the 5' RACE reads, gives a single entry per CDR3 protein. The repertoire consists of 1.5 million to 2 million distinct CDR3 sequences, with around 50% occurring once and the leading ten covering over 2%. With respect to this clonotype: Its antigen is undetermined.

Healthy individuals of Caucasian origin from Russia, aged roughly 6 to 95, served as donors. The source material was blood. The clonotype comes from a woman aged 40 to 50 in good health. The chain uses TRBV28 and TRBJ2-5; TRBD2 might be the D (5 bases). As DNA, the CDR3 is TGTGCCAGCAGTTTTCTGGACTCCAAGTACCAAGAGACCCAGTACTTC. It translates to CASSFLDSKYQETQYF.